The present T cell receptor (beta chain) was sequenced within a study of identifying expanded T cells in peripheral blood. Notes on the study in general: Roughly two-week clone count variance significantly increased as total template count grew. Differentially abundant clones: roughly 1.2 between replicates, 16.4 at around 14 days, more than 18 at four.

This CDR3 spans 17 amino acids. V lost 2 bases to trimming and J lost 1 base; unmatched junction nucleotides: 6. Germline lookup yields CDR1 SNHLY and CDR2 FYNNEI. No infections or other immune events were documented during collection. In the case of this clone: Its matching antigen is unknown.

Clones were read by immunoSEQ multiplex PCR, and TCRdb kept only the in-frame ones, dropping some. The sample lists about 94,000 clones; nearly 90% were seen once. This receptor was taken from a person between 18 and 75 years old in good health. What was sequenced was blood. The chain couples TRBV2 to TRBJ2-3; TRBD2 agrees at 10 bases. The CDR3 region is CASSERRGTSGTDTQYF. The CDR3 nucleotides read TGTGCCAGCAGTGAACGGCGAGGGACTAGCGGCACAGATACGCAGTATTTT. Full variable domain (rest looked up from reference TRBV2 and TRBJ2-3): EPEVTQTPSHQVTQMGQEVILRCVPISNHLYFYWYRQILGQKVEFLVSFYNNEISEKSEIFDDQFSVERPDGSNFTLKIRSTKLEDSAMYFCASSERRGTSGTDTQYFGPGTRLTVL.